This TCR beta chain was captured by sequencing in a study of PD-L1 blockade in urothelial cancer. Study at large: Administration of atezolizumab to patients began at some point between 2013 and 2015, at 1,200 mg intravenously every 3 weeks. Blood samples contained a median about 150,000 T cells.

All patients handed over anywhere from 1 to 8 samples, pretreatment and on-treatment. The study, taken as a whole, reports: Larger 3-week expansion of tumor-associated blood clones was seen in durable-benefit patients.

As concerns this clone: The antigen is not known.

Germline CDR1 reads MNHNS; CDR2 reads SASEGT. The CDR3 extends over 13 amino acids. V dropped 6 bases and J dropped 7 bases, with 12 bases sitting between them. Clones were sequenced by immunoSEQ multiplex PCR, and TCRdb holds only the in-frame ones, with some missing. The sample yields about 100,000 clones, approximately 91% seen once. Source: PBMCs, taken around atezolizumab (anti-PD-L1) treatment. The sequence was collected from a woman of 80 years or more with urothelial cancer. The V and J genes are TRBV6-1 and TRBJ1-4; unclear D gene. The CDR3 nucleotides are TGTGCCAGCAGCACCAGGCGGGGTGAAAAACTGTTTTTT. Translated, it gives CASSTRRGEKLFF.